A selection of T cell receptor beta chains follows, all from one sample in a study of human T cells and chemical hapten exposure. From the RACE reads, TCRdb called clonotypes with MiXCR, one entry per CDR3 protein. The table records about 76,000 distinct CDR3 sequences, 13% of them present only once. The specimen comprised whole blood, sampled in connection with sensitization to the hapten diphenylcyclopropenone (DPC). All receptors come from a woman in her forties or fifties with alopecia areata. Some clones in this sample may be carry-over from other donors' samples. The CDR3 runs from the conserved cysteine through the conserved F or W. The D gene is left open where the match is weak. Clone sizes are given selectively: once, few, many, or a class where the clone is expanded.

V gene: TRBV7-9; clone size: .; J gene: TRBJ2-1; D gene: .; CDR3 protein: CASSFGKQFF; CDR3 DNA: TGTGCCAGCAGCTTCGGTAAGCAGTTCTTC
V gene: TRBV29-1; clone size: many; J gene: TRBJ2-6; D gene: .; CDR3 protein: CSVYRSGANVLTF; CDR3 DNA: TGCAGCGTCTACAGGTCTGGGGCCAACGTCCTGACTTTC
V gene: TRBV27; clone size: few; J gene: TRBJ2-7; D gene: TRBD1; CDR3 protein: CASRLQGQGGVEQYF; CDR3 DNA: TGTGCCAGCAGACTCCAAGGACAGGGCGGGGTCGAGCAGTACTTC
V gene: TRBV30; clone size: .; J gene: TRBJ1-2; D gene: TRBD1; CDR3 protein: CAWRGGGDYGYTF; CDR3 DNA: TGTGCCTGGAGAGGGGGCGGGGACTATGGCTACACCTTC
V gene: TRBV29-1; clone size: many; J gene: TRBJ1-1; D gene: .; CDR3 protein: CSVVRKQGNTEAFF; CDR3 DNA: TGCAGCGTTGTCCGGAAACAGGGGAACACTGAAGCTTTCTTT
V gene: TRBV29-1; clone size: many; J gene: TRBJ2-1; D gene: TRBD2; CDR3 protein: CSVEPSGSAYNEQFF; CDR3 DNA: TGCAGCGTTGAGCCTAGCGGGAGCGCCTACAATGAGCAGTTCTTC
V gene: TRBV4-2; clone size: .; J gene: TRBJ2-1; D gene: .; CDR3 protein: CASSQDPGLHSSYNEQFF; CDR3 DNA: TGTGCCAGCAGCCAAGATCCGGGACTGCACAGCTCCTACAATGAGCAGTTCTTC
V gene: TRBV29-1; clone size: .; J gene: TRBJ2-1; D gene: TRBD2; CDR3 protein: CSKSVSSGNNEQFF; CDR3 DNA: TGCAGCAAATCGGTGTCTAGCGGCAACAATGAGCAGTTCTTC
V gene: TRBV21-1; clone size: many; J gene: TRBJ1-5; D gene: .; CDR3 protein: CACGAQHF; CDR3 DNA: TGTGCCTGCGGGGCCCAGCATTTT
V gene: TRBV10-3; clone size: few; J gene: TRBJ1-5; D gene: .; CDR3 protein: CAISESIVLNQPQHF; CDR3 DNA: TGTGCCATCAGTGAGTCGATTGTTCTCAATCAGCCCCAGCATTTT
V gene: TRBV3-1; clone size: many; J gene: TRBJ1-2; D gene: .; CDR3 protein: CASSQDQSVRGSGYTF; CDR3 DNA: TGTGCCAGCAGCCAAGATCAGTCTGTGAGAGGGTCTGGCTACACCTTC
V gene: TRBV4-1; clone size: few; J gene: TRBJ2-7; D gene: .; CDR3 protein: CASSQDGRYEQYF; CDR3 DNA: TGCGCCAGCAGCCAAGATGGGCGCTACGAGCAGTACTTC
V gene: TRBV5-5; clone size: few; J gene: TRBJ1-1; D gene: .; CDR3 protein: CASSLVPAPNTEAFF; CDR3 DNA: TGTGCCAGCAGCTTGGTTCCCGCCCCGAACACTGAAGCTTTCTTT
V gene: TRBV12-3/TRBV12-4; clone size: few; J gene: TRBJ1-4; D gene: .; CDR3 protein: CASSSLRARAEKLFF; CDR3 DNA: TGTGCCAGCAGTTCCCTCAGGGCTCGTGCTGAAAAACTGTTTTTT
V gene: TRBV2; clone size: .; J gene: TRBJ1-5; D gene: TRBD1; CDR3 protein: CASRGTGNNQPQHF; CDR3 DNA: TGTGCCAGCAGAGGGACAGGGAACAATCAGCCCCAGCATTTT
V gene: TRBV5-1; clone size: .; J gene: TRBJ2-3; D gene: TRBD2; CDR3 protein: CASSLASGLSDTQYF; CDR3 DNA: TGCGCCAGCAGCTTGGCTAGCGGGTTGTCAGATACGCAGTATTTT
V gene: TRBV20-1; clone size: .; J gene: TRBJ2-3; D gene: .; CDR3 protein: CSARDPVRLEDTQYF; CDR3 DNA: TGCAGTGCTAGAGACCCCGTGAGACTTGAAGATACGCAGTATTTT
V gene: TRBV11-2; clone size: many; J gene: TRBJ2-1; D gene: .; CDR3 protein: CASSLDRHNEQFF; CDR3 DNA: TGTGCCAGCAGCTTAGACAGACACAATGAGCAGTTCTTC
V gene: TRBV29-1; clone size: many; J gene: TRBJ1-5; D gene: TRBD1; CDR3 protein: CSVDRDRNSNQPQHF; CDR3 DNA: TGCAGCGTGGACAGGGACAGGAATAGCAATCAGCCCCAGCATTTT
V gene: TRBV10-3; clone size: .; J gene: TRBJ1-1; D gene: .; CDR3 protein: CAISERQMNTEAFF; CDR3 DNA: TGTGCCATCAGTGAGAGGCAGATGAACACTGAAGCTTTCTTT
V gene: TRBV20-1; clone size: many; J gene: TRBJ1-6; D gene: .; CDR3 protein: CSASVSSSSYNSPLHF; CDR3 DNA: TGCAGTGCGAGCGTATCTTCTAGCTCCTATAATTCACCCCTCCACTTT
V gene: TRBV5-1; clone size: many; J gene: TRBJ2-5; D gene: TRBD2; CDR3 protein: CASSSSLAGFTETQYF; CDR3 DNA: TGCGCCAGCAGCTCATCACTAGCGGGATTTACGGAGACCCAGTACTTC
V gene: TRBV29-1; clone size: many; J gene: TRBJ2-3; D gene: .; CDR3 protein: CSVAIGGNTDTQYF; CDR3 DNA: TGCAGCGTGGCCATCGGGGGAAACACAGATACGCAGTATTTT
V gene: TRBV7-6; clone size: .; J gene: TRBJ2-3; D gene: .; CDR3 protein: CASSLFFTGSGTDTQYF; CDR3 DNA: TGTGCCAGCAGCTTATTTTTTACAGGGTCCGGCACAGATACGCAGTATTTT
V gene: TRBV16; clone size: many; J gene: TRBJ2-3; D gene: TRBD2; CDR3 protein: CASSPPGLATDTQYF; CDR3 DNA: TGTGCCAGCAGCCCTCCGGGACTAGCAACAGATACGCAGTATTTT
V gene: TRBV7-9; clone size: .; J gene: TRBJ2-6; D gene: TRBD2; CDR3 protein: CASSLDLSGRNSGANVLTF; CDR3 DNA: TGTGCCAGCAGCTTAGACCTTAGCGGGAGGAACTCTGGGGCCAACGTCCTGACTTTC
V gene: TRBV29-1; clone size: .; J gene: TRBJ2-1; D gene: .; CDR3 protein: CSVSPSDEQFF; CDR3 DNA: TGCAGCGTTAGCCCGTCGGATGAGCAGTTCTTC
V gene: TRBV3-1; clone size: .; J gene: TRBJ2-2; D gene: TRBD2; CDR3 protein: CASSQDGGLAGARTGELFF; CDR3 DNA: TGTGCCAGCAGCCAAGATGGGGGACTAGCGGGAGCCCGAACCGGGGAGCTGTTTTTT
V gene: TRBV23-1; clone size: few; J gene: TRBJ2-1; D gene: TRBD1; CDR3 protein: CASSLPGGDRDYNEQFF; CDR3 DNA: TGCGCCAGCAGTCTCCCCGGAGGGGACAGGGACTACAATGAGCAGTTCTTC
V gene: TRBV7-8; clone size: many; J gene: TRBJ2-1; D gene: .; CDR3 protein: CASSPQMLARNEQFF; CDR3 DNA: TGTGCCAGCAGCCCGCAGATGTTAGCTCGAAATGAGCAGTTCTTC
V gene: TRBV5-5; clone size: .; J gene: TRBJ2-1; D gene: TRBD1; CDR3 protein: CASSLEGQGISYNEQFF; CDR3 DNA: TGTGCCAGCAGCTTGGAGGGACAGGGGATCTCCTACAATGAGCAGTTCTTC
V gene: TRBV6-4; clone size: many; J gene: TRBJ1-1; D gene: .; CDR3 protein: CASRPRGRGTEAFF; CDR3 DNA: TGTGCCAGCAGGCCCCGAGGTAGGGGCACTGAAGCTTTCTTT
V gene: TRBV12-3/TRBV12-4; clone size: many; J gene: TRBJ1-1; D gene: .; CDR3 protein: CASSFRGTEAFF; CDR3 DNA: TGTGCCAGCAGTTTTCGGGGCACTGAAGCTTTCTTT
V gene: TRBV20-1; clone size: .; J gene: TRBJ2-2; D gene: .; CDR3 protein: CSARDGTRELFF; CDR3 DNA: TGCAGTGCTAGGGACGGCACCCGGGAGCTGTTTTTT
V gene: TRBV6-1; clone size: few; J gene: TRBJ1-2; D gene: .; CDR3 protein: CASSEDRLYGYTF; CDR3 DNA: TGTGCCAGCAGTGAAGACAGACTATATGGCTACACCTTC
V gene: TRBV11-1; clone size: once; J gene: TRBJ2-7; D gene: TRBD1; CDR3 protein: CASSTPNRGTYEQYF; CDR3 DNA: TGTGCCAGCAGCACCCCGAACAGGGGTACCTACGAGCAGTACTTC
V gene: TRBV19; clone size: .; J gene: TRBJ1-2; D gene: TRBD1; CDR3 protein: CASIPGTVRFYGYTF; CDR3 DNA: TGTGCCAGTATTCCGGGGACAGTTCGATTCTATGGCTACACCTTC
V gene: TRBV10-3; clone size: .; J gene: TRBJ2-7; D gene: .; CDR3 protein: CAIKKTAEGMYEQYF; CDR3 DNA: TGTGCCATCAAAAAGACAGCGGAGGGGATGTACGAGCAGTACTTC
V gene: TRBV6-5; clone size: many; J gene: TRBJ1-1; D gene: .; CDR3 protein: CASSRNTEAFF; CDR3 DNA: TGTGCCAGCTCGAGGAACACTGAAGCTTTCTTT
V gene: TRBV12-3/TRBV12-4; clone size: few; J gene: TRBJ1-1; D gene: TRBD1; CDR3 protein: CASSYRDSTTEAFF; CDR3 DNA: TGTGCCAGCAGTTACCGGGACAGTACCACTGAAGCTTTCTTT